These 5 T cell receptor beta chains share one sample of origin, sequenced in a study of cytomegalovirus exposure and HLA in healthy donors. Clones were sequenced by immunoSEQ multiplex PCR, and TCRdb holds only the in-frame ones, with some missing. The repertoire holds 200,000 to 300,000 clones, approximately 84% seen once, with about 1.2% in the top ten. Sample: PBMCs. Every receptor here comes from a woman aged 30 to 39 in good health and CMV-seropositive.

The V call is TRBV5-1, the J call TRBJ2-5, with a tentative D call TRBD1 (6 bases). In germline, CDR1 is SGHRS, CDR2 YFSETQ. Trimming stripped 4 bases from V and 4 bases from J, with 20 bases between. This CDR3 spans 16 amino acids. CDR3 DNA sequence: TGCGCCAGCAGCAAATATCCAGGGGAATTATCAGAGACCCAGTACTTC. As protein: CASSKYPGELSETQYF.

V gene TRBV11-2 combines with J gene TRBJ2-7; D is perhaps TRBD1 (6 bases). Germline CDR1 SGHAT, CDR2 FQNNGV. The ends were cut back, 3 bases at V and 4 bases at J, with 22 bases in the middle. The CDR3 runs 17 residues. Written as DNA, the CDR3 is TGTGCCAGCAGCTTGACGGTCGGAGCAGGGGAACCTTACGAGCAGTACTTC. Translating gives CASSLTVGAGEPYEQYF.

The rearrangement joins TRBV7-9 to TRBJ2-7; D is unresolved. The CDR3 length is 13 residues. Trimming left V 5 bases short and J 4 bases short, with 12 bases between. Germline V lookup: CDR1 SEHNR, CDR2 FQNEAQ (reference sequence). The CDR3 nucleotides are TGTGCCAGCAGCCAATACAACGGGTACGAGCAGTACTTC. Protein product: CASSQYNGYEQYF.

Here the CDR3 DNA reads TGCGCCAGCAGCTTCCAGTCCTCTAGCCTGTGGGAGACCCAGTACTTC. It codes for CASSFQSSSLWETQYF. The chain is built from TRBV5-1 and TRBJ2-5, with a possible D match to TRBD2 (5 bases). Germline assignment: CDR1 SGHRS and CDR2 YFSETQ. This CDR3 region has 16 residues. V lost 2 bases to trimming and J lost 5 bases, with 19 bases between them.

The CDR3 DNA reads TGCGCCAGCAGCTTGGGAAAGCTGGGGGCACGGAGGGAGACCCAGTACTTC. Protein sequence: CASSLGKLGARRETQYF. V is TRBV5-1 and J is TRBJ2-5, with a weak D call TRBD1 (6 bases). Trimming removed 0 bases from V and 5 bases from J, with 20 bases in between. Looked up from germline, CDR1 is SGHRS and CDR2 is YFSETQ. CDR3 length equals 17 residues.